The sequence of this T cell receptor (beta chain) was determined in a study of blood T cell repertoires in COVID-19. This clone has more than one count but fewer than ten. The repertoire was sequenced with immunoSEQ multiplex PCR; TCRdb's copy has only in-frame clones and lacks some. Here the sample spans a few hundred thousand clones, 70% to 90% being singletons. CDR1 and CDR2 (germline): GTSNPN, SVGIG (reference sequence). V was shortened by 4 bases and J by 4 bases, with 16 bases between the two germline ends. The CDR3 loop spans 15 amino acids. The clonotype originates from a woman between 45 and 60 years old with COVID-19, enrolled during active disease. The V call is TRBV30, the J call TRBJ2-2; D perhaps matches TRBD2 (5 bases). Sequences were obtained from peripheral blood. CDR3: CAWTGVDAGTGELFF. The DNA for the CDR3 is TGTGCCTGGACAGGTGTGGACGCGGGCACCGGGGAGCTGTTTTTT.